The 28 T cell receptor beta chains given below trace back to one sample, sequenced in a study of tumor and adjacent non-tumor tissue in lung cancer. This sample's RNA came from whole unsorted tissue. TCRbeta libraries were built with three rounds of nested PCR, modified from ARM-PCR. One entry per CDR3 protein, called by TCRdb with MiXCR from the multiplex PCR reads. The sample lists more than 85,000 distinct CDR3 sequences, around 57% occurring once. The sequencing input was lung tumor tissue. These receptors all come from a man aged 65-85 years with non-small cell lung cancer.

On this clonotype itself: The final CDR3 position lacks the conserved phenylalanine or tryptophan, pointing to a likely read error. The chain has TRBV11-2 and TRBJ2-5; 7 bases line up with TRBD1. The V gene's germline CDR1 is SGHAT and CDR2 FQNNGV. After removal of 1 base from V and 5 bases from J, the junction contained 4 bases not matched to a gene. The CDR3 is made up of 14 amino acids. In DNA, the CDR3 is TGTGCCAGCAGCTTAGGACAGGGTCGGGAGACCCAGTACCTC. It encodes CASSLGQGRETQYL.

The genes are TRBV5-6 and TRBJ2-4; a possible D gene is TRBD1 (6 bases). V lost 4 bases to trimming and J lost 0 bases, with 23 bases between them. The CDR3 has 19 amino acids. The germline CDR1 and CDR2 sequences are SGHDT and YYEEEE. The CDR3 bases are TGTGCCAGCAGCCCCGCGAGGTCTTTGGGGGCTTTAGCCAAAAACATTCAGTACTTC. Its protein is CASSPARSLGALAKNIQYF.

A remark on this clonotype: Here the CDR3 omits its conserved ending phenylalanine or tryptophan, so a read error is the likely source. The chain links TRBV4-2 to TRBJ2-7; D is ambiguous. The CDR3 runs 15 residues. Germline V gene data show CDR1 as LGHNA and CDR2 as YNFKEQ. The V gene lost 0 bases and the J gene lost 0 bases, with 9 bases spanning the gap. DNA for the CDR3: TGTGCCAGCAGCCAAGATCCGCAAACCTCCTACGAGCAGTACTTA. Its protein product is CASSQDPQTSYEQYL.

With respect to this clonotype: The CDR3 does not close with the conserved phenylalanine or tryptophan, likely indicating a read error. The J gene is TRBJ2-7, the V gene TRBV28; 9 bases map to TRBD1. Germline lookup yields CDR1 MDHEN and CDR2 SYDVKM. The CDR3 is made up of 16 amino acids. Trimming took 6 bases from V and 3 from J; bases not matched to a gene: 12. CDR3 bases: TGTGCCAGCAGACTGGGACAGGGCGTCCTTGTCTACGAGCAGTACCTC. This translates into CASRLGQGVLVYEQYL.

The V and J genes are TRBV4-2 and TRBJ2-7; TRBD2 is a possible D gene (5 bases). Deletions cut 4 bases from V and 2 bases from J, with 15 bases between. CDR3 size: 15 residues. The germline CDR1 and CDR2 sequences are LGHNA and YNFKEQ. CDR3 region: CASSPTERVAYEQYF. CDR3 coding DNA: TGTGCCAGCAGCCCGACCGAGAGGGTGGCCTACGAGCAGTACTTC.

The sample holds a few counts of this clonotype. Being one base from a much bigger clone, this may be a read error. The J gene is TRBJ1-4, the V gene TRBV4-1; D gene ambiguous. The CDR3 has 17 amino acids. Looked up from germline, CDR1 is MGHRA and CDR2 is YSYEKL. The CDR3 is CASSQDPPGGLNEKLSF. In DNA, the CDR3 is TGCGCCAGCAGCCAAGACCCTCCGGGTGGCCTTAATGAAAAACTGTCTTTT.

The chain recombines TRBV5-1 with TRBJ2-5; 8 positions agree with TRBD2. With V trimmed by 4 bases and J by 4 bases, 6 bases remained unmatched. This CDR3 is built from 14 residues. Germline V CDR1 and CDR2: SGHRS, YFSETQ. The CDR3 nucleotides read TGCGCCAGCAGCCTTACCGGGGGGGGAGAGACCCAGTACTTC. Its translation: CASSLTGGGETQYF.

This clonotype was recorded at least ten times. The rearrangement uses TRBV6-1 and TRBJ1-6; D is possibly TRBD1 (5 bases). The CDR3 extends over 15 amino acids. Trimming took 1 base from V and 8 from J, leaving 12 bases between them. Germline V lookup: CDR1 MNHNS, CDR2 SASEGT. The CDR3 DNA sequence: TGTGCCAGCAGTGAAGGACAAGAGGGGCATTCACCCCTCCACTTT. This sequence encodes CASSEGQEGHSPLHF.

This clonotype was seen ten or more times. This sequence may be a read error, since a much larger clone differs from it by one base. The rearrangement links TRBV6-1 to TRBJ1-4; D is perhaps TRBD1 (6 bases). Germline CDR1 and CDR2: MNHNS and SASEGT. The CDR3 runs 13 residues. The CDR3 loop is CASSERTAEKLVF. The CDR3 DNA reads TGTGCCAGCAGCGAGAGGACAGCAGAAAAACTGGTTTTT.

V gene TRBV5-4 combines with J gene TRBJ2-3; D uncertain. V shed 4 bases and J shed 1 base, with 19 bases lying between them. CDR1 is SGHNT and CDR2 is YYREEE in the germline V gene (reference sequence). This CDR3 has 17 residues. The CDR3: CASSRLLTRGGTDTQYF. The CDR3 DNA reads as TGTGCCAGCAGCCGCCTTCTGACCCGAGGTGGCACAGATACGCAGTATTTT. Full variable domain (outside the CDR3, taken from reference TRBV5-4 and TRBJ2-3): ETGVTQSPTHLIKTRGQQVTLRCSSQSGHNTVSWYQQALGQGPQFIFQYYREEENGRGNFPPRFSGLQFPNYSSELNVNALELDDSALYLCASSRLLTRGGTDTQYFGPGTRLTVL.

Ten or more counts support this clonotype. The chain combines TRBV14 with TRBJ2-7, with TRBD2 matching over 10 bases. This CDR3 comprises 16 residues. With 1 base clipped from V and 5 bases from J, the junction kept 8 bases outside the gene matches. CDR1 is SGHDN, CDR2 FVKESK, per germline. CDR3 sequence reads: CASSQGGTSVRDEQYF. The CDR3 region has the DNA TGTGCCAGCAGCCAAGGGGGGACTAGCGTAAGAGACGAGCAGTACTTC.

As to this clonotype: Germline and junction disagree at one end, which may indicate a read error. The V gene is TRBV11-3, the J gene TRBJ2-5, with D possibly being TRBD1 or TRBD2 (5 bases each). The CDR3 contains 17 residues. The germline CDR1 and CDR2 sequences are SGHNT and YENEEA. DNA of the CDR3: TGTGCTAGCAGCTTAGGCGCCCAAGGTTTTGAGGGGAAGACCCGGTACTTC. This translates into CASSLGAQGFEGKTRYF. The variable domain in full, with the rest retrieved from reference TRBV11-3 and TRBJ2-5, is EAGVVQSPRYKIIEKKQPVAFWCNPISGHNTLYWYLQNLGQGPELLIRYENEEAVDDSQLPKDRFSAERLKGVDSTLKIQPAELGDSAVYLCASSLGAQGFEGKTRYFGPGTRLLVL.

This sequence joins TRBV29-1 and TRBJ2-3, with TRBD2 matching over 11 bases. Germline lookup yields CDR1 SQVTM and CDR2 ANQGSEA. The V gene end was trimmed by 4 bases and the J gene end by 3 bases; junction bases not matched to a gene: 9. The CDR3 consists of 16 residues. The CDR3 here is CSVGGLAVLLTDTQYF. In nucleotides, the CDR3 is TGCAGCGTTGGGGGACTAGCGGTATTATTGACAGATACGCAGTATTTT.

Note on this clonotype: Relative to the germline gene, one junction end is altered; a read error may explain this. This chain uses TRBV30 with TRBJ2-7; D ambiguous. This CDR3 contains 11 residues. CDR1 and CDR2 from the germline V gene are GTSNPN and SVGIG (reference sequence). CDR3 in DNA: TGTGTCTGGAGCGCCAGGTATGAGCAGTACTTC. This translates into CVWSARYEQYF. Variable domain in full (rest from reference TRBV30 and TRBJ2-7): SQTIHQWPATLVQPVGSPLSLECTVEGTSNPNLYWYRQAAGRGLQLLFYSVGIGQISSEVPQNLSASRPQDRQFILSSKKLLLSDSGFYLCVWSARYEQYFGPGTRLTVT.

This clonotype was seen many times. J is TRBJ1-1 and V is TRBV6-5; D gene ambiguous. CDR1 and CDR2 from the germline V gene are MNHEY and SVGAGI. V was trimmed by 7 bases and J by 4 bases, leaving 19 bases between them. The CDR3 length is 15 residues. CDR3 in amino acids: CASKGPAGEGTEAFF. The CDR3 bases are TGTGCCAGCAAGGGCCCGGCGGGCGAAGGCACTGAAGCTTTCTTT.

The chain employs TRBV6-6 and TRBJ2-5; tentative D call: TRBD1 (5 bases). Germline V gene sequence: CDR1 MNHNY, CDR2 SVGAGI (reference sequence). CDR3 size: 14 residues. The V end lost 11 bases, the J end lost 4 bases, and 20 bases lay between the germline ends. The CDR3 loop is CASSVNGQGETQYF. The CDR3 region has the DNA TGTGCCTCCAGTGTGAACGGACAAGGAGAGACCCAGTACTTC.

Turning to this clonotype: The CDR3 carries no conserved terminal phenylalanine or tryptophan, so it likely arises from a read error. The gene calls are TRBV12-3 or TRBV12-4 and TRBJ2-7, with 9 bases that match TRBD2. Trimming cost V 6 bases and J 3 bases; bases outside gene matches: 18. This CDR3 has 18 residues. CDR3 loop: CASRGISGSKVGGYEQYL. As DNA, the CDR3 is TGTGCCAGCAGGGGGATTAGCGGGAGTAAAGTGGGCGGCTACGAGCAGTACTTA.

This clonotype was counted a few times. V usage is TRBV2 and J usage is TRBJ1-1, with D unresolved. This CDR3 has 15 amino acids. Germline V lookup: CDR1 SNHLY, CDR2 FYNNEI. Trimming stripped 6 bases from V and 4 bases from J, with 18 bases between. The CDR3 loop reads CASSLLIRGGTEAFF. DNA for the CDR3: TGTGCCAGCAGCTTACTCATCCGGGGTGGCACTGAAGCTTTCTTT.

This clonotype was seen only once. Likely a read error: the CDR3 ends without its conserved phenylalanine or tryptophan. The genes are TRBV4-2 and TRBJ1-5; D possibly corresponds to TRBD1 (6 bases). CDR3 size: 18 residues. Germline V gives CDR1 LGHNA, CDR2 YNFKEQ. The CDR3 DNA reads TGTGCCAGTAGCCAAGGGAGGATTCAGGGGATGAGCAATCAGCCCCAGCATTAT. Its protein product is CASSQGRIQGMSNQPQHY.

As to this clonotype: One end of the junction fails to match germline, which may point to a read error. The genes are TRBV5-6 and TRBJ2-1; D is possibly TRBD2 (6 bases). CDR1 and CDR2 from the germline V gene are SGHDT and YYEEEE. CDR3 length: 13 amino acids. CDR3 coding DNA: TGTGCCGGCAGCTTGGGGACTGACAATGAGCAGTTCTTC. This gives the protein CAGSLGTDNEQFF.

Worth noting for this clonotype: Relative to the germline gene, one junction end is altered; a read error may explain this. The V and J genes are TRBV11-1 and TRBJ1-2; D is uncertain. The length of the CDR3 is 13 residues. CDR1 and CDR2 from the germline V gene are SGHAT and FQDESV (reference sequence). CDR3: CTSSSNMTYGYTF. Written as DNA, the CDR3 is TGTACCAGCAGCTCAAACATGACTTATGGCTACACCTTC.

This clonotype was seen ten or more times. This chain connects TRBV12-3 or TRBV12-4 to TRBJ2-6; TRBD1 or TRBD2 may be the D gene (5 bases each). Trimming cost V 3 bases and J 2 bases, with 8 bases left between them. There are 15 residues in the CDR3. The CDR3 DNA reads as TGTGCCAGCAGTTTTCTGGGGGCTGGGGCCAACGTCCTGACTTTC. Protein product: CASSFLGAGANVLTF.

A few counts support this clonotype. This may arise from a read error, as a much more abundant clone is one base away. The rearrangement uses TRBV6-5 and TRBJ1-2; TRBD1 matches 9 bases. The V gene end was trimmed by 7 bases and the J gene end by 8 bases; junction bases not matched to a gene: 11. The CDR3 length is 14 residues. Germline V gene lookup returns CDR1 MNHEY and CDR2 SVGAGI. The CDR3 DNA sequence: TGTGCCAGCACTCGTCGGGACAGGGAGAGAGGCTACACCTTC. This encodes CASTRRDRERGYTF.

In this sample, this clonotype turned up a few times. The V gene is TRBV7-9, the J gene TRBJ2-3; 14 nucleotides match TRBD2. The CDR3 is made up of 17 amino acids. CDR1 and CDR2 (germline): SEHNR, FQNEAQ (reference sequence). Germline trimming cut 6 bases from V and 4 bases from J; bases unmatched to any gene: 9. CDR3 sequence: CASRPGLAGVSPDTQYF. The CDR3, as DNA: TGTGCCAGCAGACCGGGACTAGCGGGAGTATCCCCAGATACGCAGTATTTT.

A word on this clonotype: This may be a read error, as it is one base from a much larger clone. The chain recombines TRBV28 with TRBJ1-5; no clear D gene. The germline V gene encodes CDR1 MDHEN and CDR2 SYDVKM. This CDR3 is 11 amino acids long. The CDR3 loop is CANSSSGPQHF. The CDR3 coding sequence is TGTGCCAACAGTTCCTCGGGGCCCCAGCATTTT.

Ten or more counts support this clonotype. The rearrangement uses TRBV7-9 and TRBJ2-7; D is undetermined. CDR3 length: 12 amino acids. Trimming cost V 5 bases and J 7 bases, with 12 bases left between them. The V gene's germline CDR1 is SEHNR and CDR2 FQNEAQ (reference sequence). The CDR3 spells CASSPNPGEQYF. The CDR3 nucleotides are TGTGCCAGCAGCCCCAACCCGGGTGAGCAGTACTTC.

In regard to this clonotype: A much larger clone is a single base away; this may be a read error. The V gene is TRBV5-6, the J gene TRBJ2-7; TRBD1 might be the D (6 bases). CDR3 size: 14 residues. Germline loops: CDR1 SGHDT, CDR2 YYEEEE. Deletions cut 1 base from V and 5 bases from J, with 13 bases between. The CDR3 coding sequence is TGTGCCAGCAGCTTGTCAGGGGTATTCCACGAGCAGTACTTC. Translated, it gives CASSLSGVFHEQYF.

About this clonotype itself: The junction shows a germline mismatch at one end, possibly a read error. The genes are TRBV11-2 and TRBJ2-2; 7 nucleotides align to TRBD1. Germline V gene lookup returns CDR1 SGHAT and CDR2 FQNNGV. The CDR3 is 13 amino acids. CDR3 residues: CAGSPQGTGKLLF. CDR3 nucleotide sequence: TGTGCCGGCAGTCCACAGGGGACCGGGAAGCTGCTTTTT.